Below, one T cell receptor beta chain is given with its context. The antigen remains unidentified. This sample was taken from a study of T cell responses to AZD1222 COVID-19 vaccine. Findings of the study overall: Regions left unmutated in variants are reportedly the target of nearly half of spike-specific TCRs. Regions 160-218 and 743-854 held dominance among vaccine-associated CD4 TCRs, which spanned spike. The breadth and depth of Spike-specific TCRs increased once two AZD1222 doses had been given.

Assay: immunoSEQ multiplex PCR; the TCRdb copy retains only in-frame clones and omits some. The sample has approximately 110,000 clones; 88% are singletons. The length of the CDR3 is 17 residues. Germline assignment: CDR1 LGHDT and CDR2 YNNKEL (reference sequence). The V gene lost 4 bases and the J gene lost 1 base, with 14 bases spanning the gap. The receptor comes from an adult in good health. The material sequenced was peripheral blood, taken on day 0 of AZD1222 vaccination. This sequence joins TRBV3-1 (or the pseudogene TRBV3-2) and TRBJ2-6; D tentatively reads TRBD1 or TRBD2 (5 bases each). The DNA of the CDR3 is TGTGCCAGCAGCCCGTCCCGGGACCTTTCTGGGGCCAACGTCCTGACTTTC. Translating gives CASSPSRDLSGANVLTF.